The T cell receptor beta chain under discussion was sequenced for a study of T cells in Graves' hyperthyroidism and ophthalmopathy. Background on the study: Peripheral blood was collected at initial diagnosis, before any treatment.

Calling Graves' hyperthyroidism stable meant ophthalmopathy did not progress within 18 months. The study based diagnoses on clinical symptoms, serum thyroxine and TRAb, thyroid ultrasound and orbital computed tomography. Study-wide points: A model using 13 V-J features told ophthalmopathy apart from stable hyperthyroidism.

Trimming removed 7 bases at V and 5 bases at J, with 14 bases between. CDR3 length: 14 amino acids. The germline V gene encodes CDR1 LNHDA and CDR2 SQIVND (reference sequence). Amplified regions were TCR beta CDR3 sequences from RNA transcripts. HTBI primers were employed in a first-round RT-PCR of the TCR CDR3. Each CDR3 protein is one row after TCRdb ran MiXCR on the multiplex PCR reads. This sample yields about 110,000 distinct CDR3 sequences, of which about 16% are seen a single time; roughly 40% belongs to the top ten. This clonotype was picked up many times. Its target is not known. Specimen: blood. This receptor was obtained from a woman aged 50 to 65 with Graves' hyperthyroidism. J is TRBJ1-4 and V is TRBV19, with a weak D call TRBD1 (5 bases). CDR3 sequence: CASMTGPGNEKLFF. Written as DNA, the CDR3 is TGTGCCAGTATGACGGGACCCGGGAATGAAAAACTGTTTTTT.